Only one count was recorded for the clone carrying this T cell receptor (beta chain). The data derive from a study of PD-L1 blockade in urothelial cancer. Study as a whole: Among blood samples, the median T cell count was around 150,000.

Each patient's cancer was a locally advanced or metastatic urothelial carcinoma. Patients yielded 1 to 8 samples each, pretreatment and on-treatment. The CDR3 sequence is 15 residues long. Germline CDR1 reads LNHNV; CDR2 reads YYDKDF (reference sequence). V was cut by 0 bases and J by 7 bases, with 15 bases left in between. Repertoires were generated with immunoSEQ multiplex PCR, while TCRdb's copy carries only in-frame clones and drops some. This table has fewer than 50,000 clones, over 75% appearing once. Specimen: PBMCs, collected around atezolizumab (anti-PD-L1) treatment. This chain links TRBV15 with TRBJ1-2; D not resolved. This clonotype was obtained from a man aged 65 to 85 with urothelial cancer. For the CDR3, the DNA is TGTGCCACCAGCAGAGATGGGGAGAGGGCGGGTGGCTACACCTTC. Its translation: CATSRDGERAGGYTF.